This record looks at one T cell receptor beta chain sequence and its context. Antigen unknown. The CDR3 consists of 13 residues. V shed 4 bases and J 6 bases; nucleotides not matched to a gene: 6. Per the germline V gene, CDR1 is SGHNT and CDR2 is YYREEE (reference sequence). The sample belongs to a study of T cell responses to AZD1222 COVID-19 vaccine. Across the study: Second doses at about 4 or about 12 weeks were pooled. Study outcomes and limitations: Possibly, clonal diversity was underestimated; donors were largely white British and included more females.

Sequencing was performed with immunoSEQ multiplex PCR; in TCRdb, only in-frame clones are kept and a portion is missing. The top ten clones hold about 16% of a sample with about 100,000 clones, 80% to 90% of them seen once. The source of this sequence is an adult in good health. J is TRBJ1-1 and V is TRBV5-4, with 7 nucleotides matching TRBD1. Sequencing was performed on peripheral blood, taken on day 0 of AZD1222 vaccination. In nucleotides, the CDR3 is TGTGCCAGCAGCCCCGACAGGGTAGCTGAAGCTTTCTTT. Protein: CASSPDRVAEAFF.